The 26 T cell receptor beta chains in this list originate from one sample, sequenced in a study of cytomegalovirus exposure and HLA in healthy donors. The PCR was carried out with 60 Vbeta primers and 13 Jbeta primers. Method: immunoSEQ multiplex PCR; TCRdb's copy keeps in-frame clones and lacks some. Of 90,000 to 120,000 clones detected, 55% to 75% appear once; the ten largest clones hold about 3.8%. Input material: PBMCs. These receptors came from a man aged 30 to 45 in good health and CMV-seropositive.

This sequence joins TRBV7-9 and TRBJ1-3, with a weak D call TRBD1 (5 bases). Germline V gene lookup returns CDR1 SEHNR and CDR2 FQNEAQ (reference sequence). Trimming shortened V by 5 bases and J by 4 bases, and 15 bases separated the two germline ends. This CDR3 spans 15 amino acids. For the CDR3, the DNA is TGTGCCAGCAGCACTTCGCAGGGCCCCGGAAACACCATATATTTT. As protein: CASSTSQGPGNTIYF.

The chain has TRBV6-1 and TRBJ2-2; the match to TRBD1 covers 9 bases. Germline V CDR1 and CDR2: MNHNS, SASEGT. Trimming at V came to 8 bases and at J to 7 bases, leaving 11 bases not matched to a gene. The CDR3 length is 15 residues. CDR3 sequence reads: CASLKPTGGGGELFF. The CDR3 DNA sequence: TGTGCCAGCCTTAAACCCACAGGGGGCGGCGGGGAGCTGTTTTTT.

The chain employs TRBV5-4 and TRBJ1-6; the D is unclear. The CDR3 has 13 residues. Germline V lookup: CDR1 SGHNT, CDR2 YYREEE (reference sequence). V dropped 0 bases and J dropped 9 bases, with 7 bases sitting between them. The CDR3 loop is CASSLDTSSPLHF. DNA for the CDR3: TGTGCCAGCAGCTTGGACACAAGTTCACCCCTCCACTTT. Full variable domain (outside the CDR3, taken from reference TRBV5-4 and TRBJ1-6): ETGVTQSPTHLIKTRGQQVTLRCSSQSGHNTVSWYQQALGQGPQFIFQYYREEENGRGNFPPRFSGLQFPNYSSELNVNALELDDSALYLCASSLDTSSPLHFGNGTRLTVT.

The chain combines TRBV6-5 with TRBJ1-1; a weak D match, TRBD1 (5 bases). V lost 0 bases and J lost 11, with 16 bases in between. CDR1 is MNHEY and CDR2 is SVGAGI in the germline V gene. This CDR3 contains 14 residues. CDR3 loop: CASSYSIDRATAFF. The DNA for the CDR3 is TGTGCCAGCAGTTACTCGATTGACAGAGCAACGGCTTTCTTT.

The V call is TRBV27, the J call TRBJ1-1; the D is unclear. V lost 0 bases and J lost 1, with 9 bases in between. Germline assignment: CDR1 MNHEY and CDR2 SMNVEV (reference sequence). The CDR3 length is 15 residues. CDR3 DNA sequence: TGTGCCAGCAGTTTATCCGGCCGGGGGAACACTGAAGCTTTCTTT. Translation: CASSLSGRGNTEAFF.

The J gene is TRBJ1-4, the V gene TRBV27, with 7 bases fitting TRBD1. CDR1 is MNHEY, CDR2 SMNVEV, per germline (reference sequence). This CDR3 has 14 amino acids. V lost 5 bases, J lost 5 bases, and 5 bases stayed unmatched. The CDR3 is CASSHQGVNEKLFF. CDR3 coding DNA: TGTGCCAGCAGTCATCAGGGGGTCAATGAAAAACTGTTTTTT.

The chain links TRBV6-5 to TRBJ2-5; 7 bases line up with TRBD1. Germline V CDR1 and CDR2: MNHEY, SVGAGI. The CDR3 length is 15 residues. The V segment lost 5 bases and the J segment 3 bases; nucleotides outside the gene matches: 9. CDR3 DNA: TGTGCCAGCAGTAAGGACAGGCGCTTGGAAGAGACCCAGTACTTC. Residues: CASSKDRRLEETQYF.

The V call is TRBV6-4, the J call TRBJ1-2, with 8 bases fitting TRBD1. Germline V gene lookup returns CDR1 MRHNA and CDR2 SNTAGT. Germline trimming cut 6 bases from V and 8 bases from J; bases unmatched to any gene: 8. The CDR3 contains 13 residues. This chain's CDR3 is CASRPQGARGYTF. Here the CDR3 DNA reads TGTGCCAGCAGACCCCAGGGGGCTCGGGGCTACACCTTC.

The J gene is TRBJ2-7, the V gene TRBV9; the D gene is possibly TRBD1 (6 bases). V was shortened by 0 bases and J by 3 bases, with 16 bases between the two germline ends. Germline assignment: CDR1 SGDLS and CDR2 YYNGEE. The CDR3 is made up of 16 amino acids. The CDR3 spells CASSVGGQNSIYEQYF. CDR3 nucleotides: TGTGCCAGCAGCGTAGGAGGACAGAATTCAATCTACGAGCAGTACTTC.

The rearrangement uses TRBV13 and TRBJ2-3; possible D gene TRBD1, 6 bases. The germline CDR1 and CDR2 sequences are PRHDT and FYEKMQ (reference sequence). The ends were cut back, 0 bases at V and 4 bases at J, with 11 bases in the middle. The CDR3 spans 15 residues. CDR3 in amino acids: CASSLGGAYADTQYF. The CDR3 DNA is TGTGCCAGCAGCTTAGGGGGGGCCTATGCAGATACGCAGTATTTT.

This chain links TRBV27 with TRBJ1-1, with D hard to call. CDR1 MNHEY and CDR2 SMNVEV come from the germline V gene (reference sequence). Trimming took off 3 bases at V and 6 bases at J, with 11 bases between the two ends. The CDR3 runs 13 residues. The CDR3 region has the DNA TGTGCCAGCAGTTTCGTGGGGAGTCCTGAAGCTTTCTTT. Its translation: CASSFVGSPEAFF.

The chain uses TRBV5-1 and TRBJ2-5, with 12 bases fitting TRBD2. CDR1 is SGHRS and CDR2 is YFSETQ in the germline V gene. V gave up 5 bases and J gave up 7 bases; unmatched junction bases: 12. CDR3 length equals 16 residues. CDR3 region: CASRASSGGAGGTQYF. The CDR3 DNA follows: TGCGCCAGCAGGGCCTCTAGCGGGGGGGCCGGGGGGACCCAGTACTTC.

This chain uses TRBV7-9 with TRBJ2-7; D possibly corresponds to TRBD2 (6 bases). The CDR3 spans 13 residues. Germline CDR1 and CDR2: SEHNR and FQNEAQ (reference sequence). Trimming took 4 bases from V and 2 from J, leaving 9 bases between them. In nucleotides, the CDR3 is TGTGCCAGCAGCTCACCGGGAGCCTACGAGCAGTACTTC. Its protein is CASSSPGAYEQYF.

V is TRBV15 and J is TRBJ1-5; D perhaps matches TRBD1 (6 bases). Trimming took off 0 bases at V and 15 bases at J, with 24 bases between the two ends. The CDR3 has 16 amino acids. Germline V gives CDR1 LNHNV, CDR2 YYDKDF (reference sequence). CDR3 sequence (DNA): TGTGCCACCAGCAGAGATCTGGGGGCGGGGGTTTCAGGATGGCATTTT. Protein: CATSRDLGAGVSGWHF.

The gene calls are TRBV18 and TRBJ2-7, with D possibly TRBD2 on 7 matching bases. CDR3 length: 15 residues. V lost 2 bases, J lost 3 bases, and 14 bases lay in between. Per germline, CDR1 KGHSH and CDR2 LQKENI. CDR3 amino acids: CASSPGGAKIYEQYF. The CDR3 nucleotides read TGTGCCAGCTCACCAGGGGGGGCGAAAATCTACGAGCAGTACTTC.

This clone came up a few times. This chain links TRBV15 with TRBJ2-5; D is perhaps TRBD2 (6 bases). Germline CDR1 is LNHNV and CDR2 is YYDKDF (reference sequence). The V end lost 5 bases, the J end lost 5 bases, and 15 bases lay between the germline ends. This CDR3 region has 14 residues. The CDR3 region is CATSVTSSVETQYF. As DNA, the CDR3 is TGTGCCACCAGCGTGACTAGTAGCGTCGAGACCCAGTACTTC.

The chain recombines TRBV10-3 with TRBJ1-1; 7 bases map to TRBD1. The V and J ends lost 10 bases and 0 bases, in that order; junction bases with no gene match: 8. The CDR3 covers 14 residues. Germline loops: CDR1 ENHRY, CDR2 SYGVKD. CDR3 sequence: CATRDRYMNTEAFF. The CDR3 nucleotides are TGTGCCACGAGGGACAGATACATGAACACTGAAGCTTTCTTT.

The chain links TRBV7-2 to TRBJ2-3, with 8 bases fitting TRBD2. The length of the CDR3 is 15 residues. Germline V gives CDR1 SGHTA, CDR2 FQGNSA. Unmatched junction bases numbered 6, after V lost 5 bases and J lost 2 bases. The CDR3: CASSGGGLTTDTQYF. CDR3 nucleotide sequence: TGTGCCAGCAGCGGCGGGGGGCTCACCACAGATACGCAGTATTTT. Complete variable domain (other parts from reference TRBV7-2 and TRBJ2-3): GAGVSQSPSNKVTEKGKDVELRCDPISGHTALYWYRQSLGQGLEFLIYFQGNSAPDKSGLPSDRFSAERTGGSVSTLTIQRTQQEDSAVYLCASSGGGLTTDTQYFGPGTRLTVL.

J is TRBJ1-3 and V is TRBV5-6, with D unclear. Deletions cut 3 bases from V and 0 bases from J, with 10 bases between. The germline gives CDR1 SGHDT, CDR2 YYEEEE. CDR3 length equals 15 residues. CDR3 nucleotides: TGTGCCAGCAGCTATACTCCGAGCTCTGGAAACACCATATATTTT. This gives the protein CASSYTPSSGNTIYF.

This sequence joins TRBV29-1 and TRBJ2-5; 7 bases align to TRBD2. The V gene end was trimmed by 6 bases and the J gene end by 11 bases; junction bases not matched to a gene: 12. The CDR3 length is 12 residues. Germline V gives CDR1 SQVTM, CDR2 ANQGSEA. CDR3 sequence reads: CSVPAYRGEQYF. CDR3 in DNA: TGCAGCGTCCCTGCCTATCGGGGGGAGCAGTACTTC.

V and J are TRBV2 and TRBJ2-5, with 15 positions matching TRBD2. There are 17 residues in the CDR3. Looked up from germline, CDR1 is SNHLY and CDR2 is FYNNEI. The junction had 1 base not matched to a gene; V was cut back by 0 bases and J by 2 bases. CDR3 sequence reads: CASSEAGLAGGQETQYF. CDR3 in DNA: TGTGCCAGCAGTGAAGCAGGACTAGCGGGGGGGCAAGAGACCCAGTACTTC.

The chain employs TRBV2 and TRBJ2-3; 9 bases fit TRBD2. Germline CDR1 SNHLY, CDR2 FYNNEI. This CDR3 has 18 amino acids. After removal of 1 base from V and 7 bases from J, the junction contained 15 bases not matched to a gene. The CDR3 is CASSEGAERGEHRNTQYF. CDR3 sequence (DNA): TGTGCCAGCAGTGAAGGGGCGGAGCGGGGGGAACACAGAAATACGCAGTATTTT.

This clone showed up just once. This chain uses TRBV11-2 with TRBJ2-7, with 9 bases lining up with TRBD1. This CDR3 spans 18 amino acids. Germline V gives CDR1 SGHAT, CDR2 FQNNGV. The trim removed 5 bases at V and 5 bases at J, leaving 19 bases unmatched. CDR3 sequence: CASSTPKGVGQGRHEQYF. The CDR3 nucleotides read TGTGCCAGCAGCACCCCAAAGGGGGTTGGACAGGGGCGCCACGAGCAGTACTTC.

The rearrangement joins TRBV18 to TRBJ2-7; D remains ambiguous. Between the trimmed V and J ends, which lost 0 bases and 3 bases, there was a span of 6 bases. CDR1 and CDR2 from the germline V gene are KGHSH and LQKENI. The CDR3 length is 13 residues. The CDR3 DNA is TGTGCCAGCTCACCACCGGGCATCTACGAGCAGTACTTC. Protein sequence: CASSPPGIYEQYF.

This clone occurred a few times. This rearrangement joins TRBV6-5 to TRBJ1-6; tentative D call: TRBD1 (6 bases). The germline CDR1 and CDR2 sequences are MNHEY and SVGAGI. The CDR3 covers 15 residues. The V gene lost 1 base and the J gene lost 10 bases, with 14 bases spanning the gap. The CDR3 loop reads CASSYYRDQGSPLHF. The CDR3 nucleotides read TGTGCCAGCAGTTACTACAGGGACCAGGGCTCACCCCTCCACTTT.

This clone has a handful of counts. V and J are TRBV27 and TRBJ2-3, with D possibly TRBD2 on 5 matching bases. The CDR3 contains 14 residues. The germline V gene has CDR1 MNHEY and CDR2 SMNVEV (reference sequence). V lost 2 bases and J 6 bases, leaving 12 bases between the germline ends. The CDR3 region is CASSLGPRGDTQYF. Here the CDR3 DNA reads TGTGCCAGCAGTTTAGGCCCACGCGGGGATACGCAGTATTTT.